The 20 T cell receptor beta chains in this list originate from one sample, sequenced in a study of T cells after somatic rescue of genetic block (dated by TCRdb to the early 2020s). Library construction relied on the immunoSEQ multiplex PCR assay. This is the immuneACCESS table as TCRdb keeps it, with only in-frame sequences that have V and J called. A part of the clones is gone; compared with another copy, unresolved V genes explain less than half, and the rest is unexplained. A total of 95,000 to 120,000 clones appear in this sample, about 89% of them only once. The ten largest clones represent less than 1.5% of the sample. The sequenced material came from peripheral blood mononuclear cells (PBMCs). These receptors all come from a woman in her late teens or twenties.

The rearrangement links TRBV4-3 to TRBJ2-3; 8 bases align to TRBD2. The CDR3 extends over 17 amino acids. Germline loops: CDR1 LGHNA, CDR2 YSLEER. Germline trimming cut 4 bases from V and 3 bases from J; bases unmatched to any gene: 12. DNA for the CDR3: TGCGCCAGCAGCCCTCGAGGAGCGGGGGCATTAACAGATACGCAGTATTTT. Its protein is CASSPRGAGALTDTQYF.

This clone came up once. The chain recombines TRBV28 with TRBJ1-2; D is possibly TRBD1 (5 bases). This CDR3 contains 14 residues. Germline values: CDR1 MDHEN, CDR2 SYDVKM. The V gene lost 7 bases and the J gene lost 1 base, with 13 bases spanning the gap. CDR3 DNA sequence: TGTGCCAGCACCGCGGGGGGTATTAACTATGGCTACACCTTC. Amino acid sequence: CASTAGGINYGYTF.

The chain is built from TRBV15 and TRBJ2-1; no definite D call. Trimming shortened V by 7 bases and J by 7 bases, and 23 bases separated the two germline ends. The germline V gene has CDR1 LNHNV and CDR2 YYDKDF (reference sequence). CDR3 length: 16 residues. The CDR3 DNA reads as TGTGCCACCAAAGCCCTAGATCGTCGACCTGAGAATGAGCAGTTCTTC. Residues: CATKALDRRPENEQFF.

The chain employs TRBV9 and TRBJ1-6, with 8 bases lining up with TRBD1. The germline CDR1 and CDR2 sequences are SGDLS and YYNGEE. The CDR3 has 15 residues. After removal of 4 bases from V and 5 bases from J, the junction contained 5 bases not matched to a gene. CDR3 sequence reads: CASSLRTGNNSPLHF. The DNA of the CDR3 is TGTGCCAGCAGCCTCAGGACAGGGAATAATTCACCCCTCCACTTT.

CDR3 nucleotide sequence: TGTGCCAGCAGTGAGGCCCCGACTAGCTTCGGAGATGCGGCTGAGCAGTTCTTC. It translates to CASSEAPTSFGDAAEQFF. V gene TRBV2 combines with J gene TRBJ2-1; 7 bases line up with TRBD2. J gave up 9 bases and V 3 bases, and 20 bases lay outside the gene matches. In germline, CDR1 is SNHLY, CDR2 FYNNEI. The length of the CDR3 is 18 residues.

The rearrangement links TRBV6-6 to TRBJ1-2; D possibly corresponds to TRBD1 (6 bases). The germline gives CDR1 MNHNY, CDR2 SVGAGI (reference sequence). The CDR3 runs 14 residues. The V end lost 6 bases, the J end lost 8 bases, and 19 bases lay between the germline ends. The CDR3 sequence is CASSKQGPEGGYTF. CDR3 nucleotides: TGTGCCAGCAGCAAACAGGGCCCGGAGGGAGGCTACACCTTC.

V and J are TRBV19 and TRBJ1-1; D ambiguous. The CDR3 loop spans 13 amino acids. Trimming removed 7 bases from V and 2 bases from J, with 11 bases in between. Looked up from germline, CDR1 is LNHDA and CDR2 is SQIVND (reference sequence). This chain's CDR3 is CASTVRINTEAFF. In DNA, the CDR3 is TGTGCCAGTACAGTCCGGATAAACACTGAAGCTTTCTTT. The full variable domain, completed using reference TRBV19 and TRBJ1-1, is DGGITQSPKYLFRKEGQNVTLSCEQNLNHDAMYWYRQDPGQGLRLIYYSQIVNDFQKGDIAEGYSVSREKKESFPLTVTSAQKNPTAFYLCASTVRINTEAFFGQGTRLTVV.

Points on this clone: Additional DNA sequences in this sample encode the identical CDR3. The chain joins TRBV6-1 to TRBJ1-5, with a tentative D call TRBD1 (5 bases). The CDR3 runs to 14 residues. In germline, CDR1 is MNHNS, CDR2 SASEGT. V lost 0 bases and J 5 bases, leaving 8 bases between the germline ends. CDR3 nucleotide sequence: TGTGCCAGCAGTGAAGCGGGGCAGTATCAGCCCCAGCATTTT. This codes for CASSEAGQYQPQHF.

The genes are TRBV9 and TRBJ2-4; no definite D call. The CDR3 loop spans 13 amino acids. V lost 0 bases and J 5 bases, leaving 6 bases between the germline ends. Germline assignment: CDR1 SGDLS and CDR2 YYNGEE. The CDR3 protein is CASSVAVENIQYF. In DNA, the CDR3 is TGTGCCAGCAGCGTAGCTGTTGAAAACATTCAGTACTTC.

This clone appeared a few times. V and J are TRBV4-2 and TRBJ1-2; D uncertain. Trimming pared 10 bases from V and 8 bases from J, leaving 20 bases between. The CDR3 extends over 13 amino acids. The germline gives CDR1 LGHNA, CDR2 YNFKEQ. In nucleotides, the CDR3 is TGTGCCACCAAGAAGGACGGCCCGATGGGCTACACCTTC. Translated, it gives CATKKDGPMGYTF.

The V and J genes are TRBV13 and TRBJ1-1, with TRBD1 identical over 8 bases. CDR1 and CDR2 from the germline V gene are PRHDT and FYEKMQ (reference sequence). With 5 bases clipped from V and 11 bases from J, the junction kept 7 bases outside the gene matches. This CDR3 is 12 amino acids long. CDR3 coding DNA: TGTGCCAGCAGCCTTAAGGACAGGGAGGCTTTCTTT. Its translation: CASSLKDREAFF.

V gene TRBV7-2 combines with J gene TRBJ2-7; D remains ambiguous. CDR1 and CDR2 (germline): SGHTA, FQGNSA. The V end was cut by 11 bases, the J end by 2 bases, with 13 bases between. The length of the CDR3 is 12 residues. The CDR3 region is CAGVLLPYEQYF. The CDR3 coding sequence is TGTGCCGGCGTACTCCTTCCCTACGAGCAGTACTTC.

The chain has TRBV13 and TRBJ1-6, with unresolved D. Per the germline V gene, CDR1 is PRHDT and CDR2 is FYEKMQ (reference sequence). V was clipped by 0 bases and J by 10 bases, with 16 bases between them. The CDR3 has 16 amino acids. The CDR3 sequence is CASSLGRGNPGSPLHF. The CDR3 bases are TGTGCCAGCAGCTTAGGCCGGGGAAACCCGGGATCACCCCTCCACTTT.

The chain combines TRBV6-4 with TRBJ2-3; TRBD2 agrees at 7 bases. V was clipped by 0 bases and J by 2 bases; unmatched bases: 11. From germline, CDR1 is MRHNA and CDR2 SNTAGT. CDR3 size: 18 residues. Here the CDR3 DNA reads TGTGCCAGCAGTGACTCTCCCGGCGGGGGTACATCCACAGATACGCAGTATTTT. This codes for CASSDSPGGGTSTDTQYF.

The rearrangement joins TRBV6-4 to TRBJ2-1, with 9 bases matching TRBD1. This CDR3 is 14 amino acids long. Germline CDR1 MRHNA, CDR2 SNTAGT. V trimming: 6 bases; J trimming: 2 bases; junction bases outside the gene matches: 2. CDR3 sequence: CASRGQGTYNEQFF. The CDR3, as DNA: TGTGCCAGCAGGGGACAGGGTACCTACAATGAGCAGTTCTTC.

The chain joins TRBV21-1 to TRBJ1-2; the table's D call of TRBD1 was not tested on the DNA. TRBV21-1 is deemed a pseudogene. The CDR3 has 13 residues. The CDR3 bases are TGTGCCAGCAGCAAAGGGACAGGGCGGGGCTACACCTTC. Encoded protein: CASSKGTGRGYTF.

The chain recombines TRBV10-3 with TRBJ2-3, with TRBD2 as a possible D gene (5 bases). The CDR3 totals 12 residues. V lost 11 bases and J lost 4, with 13 bases in between. Germline assignment: CDR1 ENHRY and CDR2 SYGVKD. The CDR3 bases are TGTGCCTCCCGAGGGATCGCAGATACGCAGTATTTT. Translation: CASRGIADTQYF.

This chain links TRBV9 with TRBJ2-4, with D perhaps TRBD1 or TRBD2 (5 bases each). Germline loops: CDR1 SGDLS, CDR2 YYNGEE. Trimming pared 2 bases from V and 8 bases from J, leaving 5 bases between. This CDR3 region has 11 residues. CDR3: CASSVGDIQYF. CDR3 bases: TGTGCCAGCAGCGTGGGGGACATTCAGTACTTC.

The chain recombines TRBV7-2 with TRBJ1-5; D not resolved. Trimming shortened V by 1 base and J by 0 bases, and 13 bases separated the two germline ends. CDR3 size: 17 residues. From germline, CDR1 is SGHTA and CDR2 FQGNSA. The chain's CDR3 is CASSLGKQRYSNQPQHF. The CDR3 DNA reads TGTGCCAGCAGCTTAGGAAAGCAACGGTATAGCAATCAGCCCCAGCATTTT. Variable domain in full (rest from reference TRBV7-2 and TRBJ1-5): GAGVSQSPSNKVTEKGKDVELRCDPISGHTALYWYRQSLGQGLEFLIYFQGNSAPDKSGLPSDRFSAERTGGSVSTLTIQRTQQEDSAVYLCASSLGKQRYSNQPQHFGDGTRLSIL.

The chain links TRBV7-2 to TRBJ2-7, with D maybe TRBD2 (5 bases). Trimming removed 5 bases from V and 6 bases from J, with 11 bases in between. The germline V gene encodes CDR1 SGHTA and CDR2 FQGNSA. The CDR3 contains 12 residues. CDR3 bases: TGTGCCAGCAGCCACGTTAGCGCCGAGCAGTACTTC. Its protein is CASSHVSAEQYF.